This T cell receptor beta chain was documented in a study of CD8+ T cells in alopecia areata. cDNA reverse transcribed from extracted RNA served as the sequencing template. TCRdb's table, derived via immunoSEQ multiplex PCR, lists solely in-frame clones and lacks some. The table shows over 120,000 clones, with about 51% occurring only once. This CDR3 region has 16 residues. Germline V CDR1 and CDR2: GTSNPN, SVGIG (reference sequence). After removal of 0 bases from V and 3 bases from J, the junction contained 5 bases not matched to a gene. The receptor's source is a human donor with alopecia areata. J is TRBJ2-2 and V is TRBV30; 9 positions match TRBD2. Specimen: CD4+ T cells sorted from blood, collected at week 0. The chain's CDR3 is CAWSVRGRADTGELFF. The CDR3 bases are TGTGCCTGGAGTGTACGCGGGAGGGCCGACACCGGGGAGCTGTTTTTT.